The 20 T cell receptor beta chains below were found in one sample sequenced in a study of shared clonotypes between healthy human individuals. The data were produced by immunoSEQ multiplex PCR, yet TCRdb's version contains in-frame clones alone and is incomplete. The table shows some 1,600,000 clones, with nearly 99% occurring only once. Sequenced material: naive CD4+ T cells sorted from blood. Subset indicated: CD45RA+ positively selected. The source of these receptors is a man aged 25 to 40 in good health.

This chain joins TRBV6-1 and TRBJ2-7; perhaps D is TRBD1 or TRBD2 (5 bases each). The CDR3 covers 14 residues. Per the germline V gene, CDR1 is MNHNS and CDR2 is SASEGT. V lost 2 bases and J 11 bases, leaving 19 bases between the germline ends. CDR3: CASSEPEQAAREYF. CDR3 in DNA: TGTGCCAGCAGTGAACCGGAACAGGCCGCGCGGGAGTACTTC.

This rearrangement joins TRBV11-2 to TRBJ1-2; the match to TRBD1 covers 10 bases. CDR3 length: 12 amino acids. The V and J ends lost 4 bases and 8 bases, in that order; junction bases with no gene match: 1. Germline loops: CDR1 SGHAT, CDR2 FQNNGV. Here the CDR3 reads CASSSTGGGYTF. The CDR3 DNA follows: TGTGCCAGCAGCTCGACAGGGGGCGGCTACACCTTC.

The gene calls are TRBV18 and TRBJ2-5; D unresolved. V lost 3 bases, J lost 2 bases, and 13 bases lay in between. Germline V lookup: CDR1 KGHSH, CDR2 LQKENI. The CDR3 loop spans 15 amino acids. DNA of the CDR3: TGTGCCAGCTCACCCGCTCCCTCGCCTCAAGAGACCCAGTACTTC. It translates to CASSPAPSPQETQYF.

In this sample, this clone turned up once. The chain's CDR3 is CASSLVQGMRYGYTF. DNA for the CDR3: TGCGCCAGCAGCTTGGTTCAGGGTATGCGCTATGGCTACACCTTC. The chain recombines TRBV5-1 with TRBJ1-2, with a possible D match to TRBD1 (5 bases). V was clipped by 0 bases and J by 4 bases, with 13 bases between them. This CDR3 has 15 residues. The germline V gene has CDR1 SGHRS and CDR2 YFSETQ.

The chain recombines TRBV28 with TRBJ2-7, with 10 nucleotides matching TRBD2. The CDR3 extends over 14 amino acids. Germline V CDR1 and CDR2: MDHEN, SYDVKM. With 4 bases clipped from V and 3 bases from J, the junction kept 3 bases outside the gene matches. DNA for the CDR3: TGTGCCAGCAGTTCTAGCGGGAGTAACTACGAGCAGTACTTC. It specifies CASSSSGSNYEQYF.

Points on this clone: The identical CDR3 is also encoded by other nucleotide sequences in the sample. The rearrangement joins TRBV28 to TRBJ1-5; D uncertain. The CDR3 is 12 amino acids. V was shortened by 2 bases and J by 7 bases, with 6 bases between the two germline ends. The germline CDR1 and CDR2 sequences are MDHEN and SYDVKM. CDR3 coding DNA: TGTGCCAGCAGTTTAGGAGGGCAGCCCCAGCATTTT. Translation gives CASSLGGQPQHF.

The CDR3 nucleotides read TGTGCCAGCAGTGAAGAGCTGGGACAGGGGGCCGACGGGGAGCTGTTTTTT. This codes for CASSEELGQGADGELFF. The genes are TRBV6-1 and TRBJ2-2; TRBD1 aligns across 12 bases. Germline trimming cut 1 base from V and 7 bases from J; bases unmatched to any gene: 7. The V gene's germline CDR1 is MNHNS and CDR2 SASEGT. The CDR3 covers 17 residues.

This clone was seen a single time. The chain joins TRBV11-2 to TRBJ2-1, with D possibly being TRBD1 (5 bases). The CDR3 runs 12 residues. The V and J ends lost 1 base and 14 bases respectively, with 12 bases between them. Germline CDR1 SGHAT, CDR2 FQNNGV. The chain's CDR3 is CASSLGLAGKFF. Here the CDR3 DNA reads TGTGCCAGCAGCTTAGGGTTGGCAGGGAAGTTCTTC.

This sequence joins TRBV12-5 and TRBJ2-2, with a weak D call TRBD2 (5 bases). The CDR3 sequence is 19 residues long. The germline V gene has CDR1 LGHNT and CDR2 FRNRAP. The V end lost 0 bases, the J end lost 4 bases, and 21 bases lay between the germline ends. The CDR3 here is CASGLVVGGEPPITGELFF. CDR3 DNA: TGTGCTAGTGGTTTGGTAGTTGGAGGTGAGCCACCGATCACCGGGGAGCTGTTTTTT.

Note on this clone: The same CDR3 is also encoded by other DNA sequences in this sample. The CDR3 DNA is TGTGCCAGCAGTGTCCGGGACAGAGCCTACGAGCAGTACTTC. It yields the protein CASSVRDRAYEQYF. The chain links TRBV6-1 to TRBJ2-7; 7 bases fit TRBD1. This CDR3 comprises 14 residues. V lost 4 bases to trimming and J lost 2 bases; unmatched junction nucleotides: 5. CDR1 and CDR2 from the germline V gene are MNHNS and SASEGT.

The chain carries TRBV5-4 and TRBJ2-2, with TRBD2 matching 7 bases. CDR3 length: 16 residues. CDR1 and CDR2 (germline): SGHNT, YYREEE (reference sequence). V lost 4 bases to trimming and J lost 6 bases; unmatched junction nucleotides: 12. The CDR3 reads CASSTRVGGDPGELFF. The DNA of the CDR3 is TGTGCCAGCAGCACGCGAGTGGGAGGGGATCCCGGGGAGCTGTTTTTT.

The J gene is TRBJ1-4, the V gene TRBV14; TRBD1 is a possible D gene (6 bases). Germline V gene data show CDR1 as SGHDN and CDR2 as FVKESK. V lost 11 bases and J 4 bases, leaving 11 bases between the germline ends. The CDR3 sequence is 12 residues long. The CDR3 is CAGGQFNEKLFF. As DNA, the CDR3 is TGTGCCGGCGGACAGTTTAATGAAAAACTGTTTTTT.

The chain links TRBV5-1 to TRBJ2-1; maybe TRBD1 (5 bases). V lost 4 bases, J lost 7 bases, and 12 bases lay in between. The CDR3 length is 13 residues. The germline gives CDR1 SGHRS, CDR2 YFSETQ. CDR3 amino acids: CASSLKGLNEQFF. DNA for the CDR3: TGCGCCAGCAGCCTGAAGGGGTTGAATGAGCAGTTCTTC.

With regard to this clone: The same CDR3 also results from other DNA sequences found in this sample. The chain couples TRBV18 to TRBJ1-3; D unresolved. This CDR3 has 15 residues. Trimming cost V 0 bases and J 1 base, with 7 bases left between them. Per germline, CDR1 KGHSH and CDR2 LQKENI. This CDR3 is CASSPPGSSGNTIYF. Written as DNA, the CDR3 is TGTGCCAGCTCACCACCCGGGTCGTCTGGAAACACCATATATTTT.

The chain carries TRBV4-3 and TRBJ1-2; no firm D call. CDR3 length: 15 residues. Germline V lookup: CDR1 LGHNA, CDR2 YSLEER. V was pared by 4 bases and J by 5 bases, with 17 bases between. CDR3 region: CASSLLSGPTYGYTF. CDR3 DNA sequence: TGCGCCAGCAGCCTCCTTAGTGGGCCGACATATGGCTACACCTTC.

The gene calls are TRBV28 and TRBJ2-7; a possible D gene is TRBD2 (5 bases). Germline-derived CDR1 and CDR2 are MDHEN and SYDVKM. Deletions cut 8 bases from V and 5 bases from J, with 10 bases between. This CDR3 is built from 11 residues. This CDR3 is CASPFGDEQYF. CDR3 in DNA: TGTGCCAGCCCGTTCGGGGACGAGCAGTACTTC.

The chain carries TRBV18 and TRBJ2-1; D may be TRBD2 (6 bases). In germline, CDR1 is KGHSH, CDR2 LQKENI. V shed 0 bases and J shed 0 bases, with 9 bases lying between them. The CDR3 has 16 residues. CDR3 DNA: TGTGCCAGCTCACCACCGGCTAGCGTCTCCTACAATGAGCAGTTCTTC. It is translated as CASSPPASVSYNEQFF.

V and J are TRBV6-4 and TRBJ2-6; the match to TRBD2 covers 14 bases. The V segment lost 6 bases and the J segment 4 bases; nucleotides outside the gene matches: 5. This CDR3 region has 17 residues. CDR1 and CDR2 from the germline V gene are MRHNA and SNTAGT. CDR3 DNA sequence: TGTGCCAGCAGCCCGACTAGCGGGAGGGCCGGGGCCAACGTCCTGACTTTC. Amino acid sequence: CASSPTSGRAGANVLTF.

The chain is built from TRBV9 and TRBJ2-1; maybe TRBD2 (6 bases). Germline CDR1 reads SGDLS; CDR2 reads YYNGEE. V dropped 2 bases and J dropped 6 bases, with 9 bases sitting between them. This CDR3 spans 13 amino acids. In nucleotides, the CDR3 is TGTGCCAGCAGCGTGGACTACGGCAATGAGCAGTTCTTC. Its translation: CASSVDYGNEQFF.

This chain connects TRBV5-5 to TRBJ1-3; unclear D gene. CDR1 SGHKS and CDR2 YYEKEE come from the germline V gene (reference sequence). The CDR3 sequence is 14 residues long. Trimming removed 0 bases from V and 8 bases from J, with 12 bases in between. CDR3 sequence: CASSLEQERHTIYF. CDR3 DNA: TGTGCCAGCAGCTTGGAGCAGGAAAGACACACCATATATTTT.